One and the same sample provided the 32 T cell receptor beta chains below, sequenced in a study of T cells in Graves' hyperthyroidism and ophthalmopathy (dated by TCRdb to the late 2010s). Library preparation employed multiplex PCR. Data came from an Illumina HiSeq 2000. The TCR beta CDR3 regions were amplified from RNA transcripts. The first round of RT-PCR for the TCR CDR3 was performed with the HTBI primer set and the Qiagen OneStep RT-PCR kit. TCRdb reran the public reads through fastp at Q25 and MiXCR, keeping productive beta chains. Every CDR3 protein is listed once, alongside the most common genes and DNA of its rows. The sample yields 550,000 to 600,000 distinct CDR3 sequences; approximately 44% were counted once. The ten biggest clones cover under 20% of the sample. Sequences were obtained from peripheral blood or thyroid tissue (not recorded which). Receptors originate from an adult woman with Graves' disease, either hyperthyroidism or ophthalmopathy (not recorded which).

The CDR3 here is CASSSPPGEGSNEKLFF. CDR3 nucleotide sequence: TGTGCCAGCAGCTCCCCTCCCGGGGAGGGGAGTAATGAAAAACTGTTTTTT. The chain carries TRBV7-9 and TRBJ1-4; tentative D call: TRBD1 (5 bases). The CDR3 runs 17 residues. V lost 4 bases and J 4 bases, leaving 19 bases between the germline ends. The V gene's germline CDR1 is SEHNR and CDR2 FQNEAQ (reference sequence). The whole variable domain, remainder taken from reference TRBV7-9 and TRBJ1-4, is DTGVSQNPRHKITKRGQNVTFRCDPISEHNRLYWYRQTLGQGPEFLTYFQNEAQLEKSRLLSDRFSAERPKGSFSTLEIQRTEQGDSAMYLCASSSPPGEGSNEKLFFGSGTQLSVL.

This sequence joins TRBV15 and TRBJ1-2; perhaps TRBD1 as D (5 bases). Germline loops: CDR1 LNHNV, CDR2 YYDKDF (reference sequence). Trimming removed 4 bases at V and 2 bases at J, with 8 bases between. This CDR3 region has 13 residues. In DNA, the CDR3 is TGTGCCACCAGCACCCGGGACAACTATGGCTACACCTTC. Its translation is CATSTRDNYGYTF.

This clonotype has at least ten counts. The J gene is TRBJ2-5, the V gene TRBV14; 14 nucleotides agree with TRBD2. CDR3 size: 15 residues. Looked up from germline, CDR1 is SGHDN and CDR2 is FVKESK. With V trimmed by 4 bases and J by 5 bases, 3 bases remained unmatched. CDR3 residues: CASSRTSGRMETQYF. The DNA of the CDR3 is TGTGCCAGCAGCCGGACTAGCGGGAGGATGGAGACCCAGTACTTC.

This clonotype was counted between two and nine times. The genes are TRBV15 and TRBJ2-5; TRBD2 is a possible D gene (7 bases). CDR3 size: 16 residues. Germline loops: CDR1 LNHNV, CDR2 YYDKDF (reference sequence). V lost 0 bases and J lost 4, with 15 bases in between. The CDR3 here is CATSRDLAGAGETQYF. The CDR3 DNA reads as TGTGCCACCAGCAGAGACCTGGCGGGGGCTGGAGAGACCCAGTACTTC.

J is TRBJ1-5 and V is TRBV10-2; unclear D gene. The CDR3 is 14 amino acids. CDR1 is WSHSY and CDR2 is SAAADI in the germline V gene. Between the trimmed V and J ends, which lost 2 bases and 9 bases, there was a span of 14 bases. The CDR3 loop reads CASSEPDGWRPQHF. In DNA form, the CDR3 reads TGCGCCAGCAGTGAGCCTGACGGCTGGAGGCCCCAGCATTTT.

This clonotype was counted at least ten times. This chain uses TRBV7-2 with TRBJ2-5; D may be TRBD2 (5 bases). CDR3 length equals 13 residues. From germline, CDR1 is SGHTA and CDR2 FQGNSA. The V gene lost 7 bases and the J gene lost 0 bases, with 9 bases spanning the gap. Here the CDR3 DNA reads TGTGCCAGCACCATAGCGTACCAAGAGACCCAGTACTTC. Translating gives CASTIAYQETQYF.

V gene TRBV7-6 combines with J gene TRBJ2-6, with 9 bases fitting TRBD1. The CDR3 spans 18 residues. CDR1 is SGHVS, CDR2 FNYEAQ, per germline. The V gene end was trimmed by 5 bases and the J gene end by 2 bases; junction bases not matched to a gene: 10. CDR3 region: CASSTDRGTYAGANVLTF. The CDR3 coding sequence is TGTGCCAGCAGCACGGACAGGGGAACGTACGCTGGGGCCAACGTCCTGACTTTC.

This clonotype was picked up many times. The CDR3 reads CASSGIGEETQYF. In DNA, the CDR3 is TGCGCCAGCAGCGGCATAGGCGAAGAGACCCAGTACTTC. J is TRBJ2-5 and V is TRBV5-1; D unresolved. The CDR3 has 13 amino acids. CDR1 and CDR2 (germline): SGHRS, YFSETQ. The V end lost 4 bases, the J end lost 3 bases, and 10 bases lay between the germline ends.

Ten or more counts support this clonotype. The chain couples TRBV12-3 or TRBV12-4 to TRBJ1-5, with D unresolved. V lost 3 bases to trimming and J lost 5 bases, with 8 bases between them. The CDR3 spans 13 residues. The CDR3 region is CASSLSTDQPQHF. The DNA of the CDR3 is TGTGCCAGCAGTTTGTCCACCGATCAGCCCCAGCATTTT.

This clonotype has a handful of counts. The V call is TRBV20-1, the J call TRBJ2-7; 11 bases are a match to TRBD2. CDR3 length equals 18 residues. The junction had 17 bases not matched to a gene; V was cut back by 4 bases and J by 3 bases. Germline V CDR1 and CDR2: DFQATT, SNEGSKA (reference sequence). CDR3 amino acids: CSAKRGRTSGSRSYEQYF. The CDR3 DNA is TGCAGTGCTAAGAGGGGGCGAACTAGCGGGAGTCGGAGCTACGAGCAGTACTTC.

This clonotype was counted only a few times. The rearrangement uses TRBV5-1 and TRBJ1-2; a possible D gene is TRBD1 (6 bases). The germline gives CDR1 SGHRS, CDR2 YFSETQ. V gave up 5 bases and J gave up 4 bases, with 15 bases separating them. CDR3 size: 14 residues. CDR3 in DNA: TGCGCCAGCAGATTTCAGGGGTTTGGCTATGGCTACACCTTC. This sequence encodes CASRFQGFGYGYTF. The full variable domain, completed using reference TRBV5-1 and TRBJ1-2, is KAGVTQTPRYLIKTRGQQVTLSCSPISGHRSVSWYQQTPGQGLQFLFEYFSETQRNKGNFPGRFSGRQFSNSRSEMNVSTLELGDSALYLCASRFQGFGYGYTFGSGTRLTVV.

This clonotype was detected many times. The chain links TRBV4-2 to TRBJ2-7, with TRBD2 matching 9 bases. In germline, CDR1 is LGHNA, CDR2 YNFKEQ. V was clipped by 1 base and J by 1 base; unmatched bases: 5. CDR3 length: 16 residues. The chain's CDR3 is CASSQAEREESYEQYF. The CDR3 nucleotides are TGTGCCAGCAGCCAAGCCGAGCGGGAGGAGTCCTACGAGCAGTACTTC.

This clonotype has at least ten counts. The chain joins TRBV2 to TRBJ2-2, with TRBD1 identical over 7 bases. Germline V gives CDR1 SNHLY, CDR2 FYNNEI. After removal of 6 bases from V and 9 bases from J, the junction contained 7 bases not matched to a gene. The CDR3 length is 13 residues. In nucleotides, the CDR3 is TGTGCCAGCAGCCTTGACAGGGAAAGGGAGCTGTTTTTT. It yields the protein CASSLDRERELFF. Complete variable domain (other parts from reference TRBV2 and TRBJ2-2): EPEVTQTPSHQVTQMGQEVILRCVPISNHLYFYWYRQILGQKVEFLVSFYNNEISEKSEIFDDQFSVERPDGSNFTLKIRSTKLEDSAMYFCASSLDRERELFFGEGSRLTVL.

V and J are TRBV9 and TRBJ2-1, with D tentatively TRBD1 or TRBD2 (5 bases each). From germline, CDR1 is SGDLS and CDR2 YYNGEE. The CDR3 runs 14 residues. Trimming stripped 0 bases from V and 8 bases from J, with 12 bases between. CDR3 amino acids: CASSVAAEGHEQFF. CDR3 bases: TGTGCCAGCAGCGTAGCCGCAGAGGGGCATGAGCAGTTCTTC. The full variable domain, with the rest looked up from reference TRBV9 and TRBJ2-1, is DSGVTQTPKHLITATGQRVTLRCSPRSGDLSVYWYQQSLDQGLQFLIQYYNGEERAKGNILERFSAQQFPDLHSELNLSSLELGDSALYFCASSVAAEGHEQFFGPGTRLTVL.

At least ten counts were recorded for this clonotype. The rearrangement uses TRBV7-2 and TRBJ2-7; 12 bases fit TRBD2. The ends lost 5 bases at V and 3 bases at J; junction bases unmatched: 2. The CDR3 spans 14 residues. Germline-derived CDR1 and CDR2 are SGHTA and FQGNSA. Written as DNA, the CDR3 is TGTGCCAGCAGCCAACTAGCGGGGGGCTACGAGCAGTACTTC. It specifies CASSQLAGGYEQYF.

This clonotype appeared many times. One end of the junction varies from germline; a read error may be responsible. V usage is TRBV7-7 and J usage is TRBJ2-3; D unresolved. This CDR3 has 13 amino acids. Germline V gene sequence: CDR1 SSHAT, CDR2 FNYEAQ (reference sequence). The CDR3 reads CASSLNPGDTQYF. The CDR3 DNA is TGTGCTAGCAGCCTAAACCCGGGAGATACGCAGTATTTT. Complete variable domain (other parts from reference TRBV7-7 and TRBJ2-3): GAGVSQSPRYKVTKRGQDVTLRCDPISSHATLYWYQQALGQGPEFLTYFNYEAQPDKSGLPSDRFSAERPEGSISTLTIQRTEQRDSAMYRCASSLNPGDTQYFGPGTRLTVL.

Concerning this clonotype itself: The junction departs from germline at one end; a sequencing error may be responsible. The CDR3 is CAGSWDRYNSPLHF. CDR3 coding DNA: TGTGCCGGCAGCTGGGACAGATATAATTCACCCCTCCACTTT. V gene TRBV7-6 combines with J gene TRBJ1-6; the match to TRBD1 covers 7 bases. The CDR3 spans 14 residues. Germline loops: CDR1 SGHVS, CDR2 FNYEAQ.

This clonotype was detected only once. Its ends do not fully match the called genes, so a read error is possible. CDR3 protein: CASSPGGNTVYF. The CDR3 DNA follows: TGTGCCAGCAGCCCCGGAGGAAACACCGTATATTTT. The chain joins TRBV7-3 to TRBJ1-3; no clear D. The CDR3 covers 12 residues. From germline, CDR1 is SGHTA and CDR2 FQGTGA.

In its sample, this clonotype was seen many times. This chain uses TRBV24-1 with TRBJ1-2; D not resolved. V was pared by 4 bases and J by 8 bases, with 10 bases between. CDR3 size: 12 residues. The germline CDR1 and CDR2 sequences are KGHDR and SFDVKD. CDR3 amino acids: CATSDFFSGYTF. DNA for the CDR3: TGTGCCACCAGTGACTTTTTTAGCGGCTACACCTTC.

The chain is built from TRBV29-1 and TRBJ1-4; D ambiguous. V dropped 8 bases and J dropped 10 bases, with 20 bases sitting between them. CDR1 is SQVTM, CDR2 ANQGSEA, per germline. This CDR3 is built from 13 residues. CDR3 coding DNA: TGCAGCTTGGAAGGAGACACCGGCGGAAAACTGTTTTTT. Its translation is CSLEGDTGGKLFF.

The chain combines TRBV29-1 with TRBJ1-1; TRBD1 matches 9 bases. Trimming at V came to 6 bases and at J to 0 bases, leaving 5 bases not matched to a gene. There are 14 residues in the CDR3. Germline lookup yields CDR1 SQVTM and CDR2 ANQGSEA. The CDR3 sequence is CSVGRTGVNTEAFF. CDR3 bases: TGCAGCGTCGGGAGGACAGGGGTGAACACTGAAGCTTTCTTT.

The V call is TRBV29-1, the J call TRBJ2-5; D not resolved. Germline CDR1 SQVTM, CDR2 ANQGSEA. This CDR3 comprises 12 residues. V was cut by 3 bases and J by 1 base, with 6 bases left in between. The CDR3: CSVEPGQETQYF. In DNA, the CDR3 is TGCAGCGTTGAGCCTGGCCAAGAGACCCAGTACTTC.

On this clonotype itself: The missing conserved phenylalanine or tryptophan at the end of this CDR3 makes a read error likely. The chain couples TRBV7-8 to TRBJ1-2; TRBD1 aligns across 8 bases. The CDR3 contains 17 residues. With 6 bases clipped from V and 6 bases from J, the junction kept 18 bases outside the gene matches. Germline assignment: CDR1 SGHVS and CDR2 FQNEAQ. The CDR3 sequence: CASSKGPYGTGRDGYTC. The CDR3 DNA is TGTGCCAGCAGTAAAGGCCCATATGGGACAGGACGAGATGGCTACACCTGC.

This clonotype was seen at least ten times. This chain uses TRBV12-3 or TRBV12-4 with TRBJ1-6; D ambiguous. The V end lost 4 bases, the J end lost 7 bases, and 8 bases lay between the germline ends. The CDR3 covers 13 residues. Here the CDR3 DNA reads TGTGCCAGCAGTTCACAGACCAATTCACCCCTCCACTTT. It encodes CASSSQTNSPLHF.

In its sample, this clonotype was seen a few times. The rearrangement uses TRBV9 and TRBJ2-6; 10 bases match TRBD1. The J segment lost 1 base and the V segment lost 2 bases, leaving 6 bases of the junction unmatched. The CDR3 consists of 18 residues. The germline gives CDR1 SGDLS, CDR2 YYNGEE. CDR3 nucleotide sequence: TGTGCCAGCAGCGTCGACCGGGACAGGGGATCTGGGGCCAACGTCCTGACTTTC. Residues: CASSVDRDRGSGANVLTF.

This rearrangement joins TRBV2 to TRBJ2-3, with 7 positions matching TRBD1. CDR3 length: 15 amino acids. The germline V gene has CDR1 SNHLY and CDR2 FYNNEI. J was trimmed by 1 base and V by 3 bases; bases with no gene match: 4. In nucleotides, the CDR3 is TGTGCCAGCAGTGAGTTAGGGGGCGGCACAGATACGCAGTATTTT. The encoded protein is CASSELGGGTDTQYF.

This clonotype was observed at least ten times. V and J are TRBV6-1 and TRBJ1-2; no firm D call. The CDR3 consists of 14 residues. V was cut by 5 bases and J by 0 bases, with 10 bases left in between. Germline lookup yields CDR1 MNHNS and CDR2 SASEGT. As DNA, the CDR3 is TGTGCCAGCAGTTCTGACACGGCTAACTATGGCTACACCTTC. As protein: CASSSDTANYGYTF.

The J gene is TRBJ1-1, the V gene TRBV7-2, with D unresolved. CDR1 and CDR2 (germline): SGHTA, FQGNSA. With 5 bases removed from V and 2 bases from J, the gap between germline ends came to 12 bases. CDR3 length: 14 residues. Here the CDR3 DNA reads TGTGCCAGCAGCCCTAGAGTAAGAAACACTGAAGCTTTCTTT. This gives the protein CASSPRVRNTEAFF.

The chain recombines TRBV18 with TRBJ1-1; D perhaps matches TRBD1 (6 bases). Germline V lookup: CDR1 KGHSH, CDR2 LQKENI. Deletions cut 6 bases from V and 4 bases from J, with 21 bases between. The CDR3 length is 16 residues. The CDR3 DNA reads TGTGCCAGCTCCAACCCGTGGACAGCAGGGCCCACTGAAGCTTTCTTT. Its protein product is CASSNPWTAGPTEAFF.

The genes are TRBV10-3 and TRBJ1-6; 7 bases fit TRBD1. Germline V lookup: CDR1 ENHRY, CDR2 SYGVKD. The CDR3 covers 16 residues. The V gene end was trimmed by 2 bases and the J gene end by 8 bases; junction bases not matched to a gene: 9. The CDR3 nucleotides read TGTGCCATCAGTGAGAACAGGGGTGTGAGGGATTCACCCCTCCACTTT. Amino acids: CAISENRGVRDSPLHF.

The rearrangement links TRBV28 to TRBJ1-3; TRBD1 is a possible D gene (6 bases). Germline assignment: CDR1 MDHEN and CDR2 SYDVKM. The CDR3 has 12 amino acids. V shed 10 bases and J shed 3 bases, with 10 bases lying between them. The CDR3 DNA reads TGTGCCACCGGGGGGCTTGGAAACACCATATATTTT. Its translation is CATGGLGNTIYF.

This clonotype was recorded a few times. The CDR3 region has the DNA TGTGCCAGTACCCCAGTTTTTTCCCCGGGGGAGCTGTTTTTT. This sequence encodes CASTPVFSPGELFF. The V gene is TRBV19, the J gene TRBJ2-2; D remains ambiguous. Germline V lookup: CDR1 LNHDA, CDR2 SQIVND (reference sequence). CDR3 size: 14 residues. V was cut by 7 bases and J by 8 bases, with 17 bases left in between.